The rows below give T cell receptor beta chains drawn from one sample of a study of identifying expanded T cells in peripheral blood. Measured with immunoSEQ multiplex PCR; TCRdb has only the in-frame clones, and not every one. The top ten hold about a sixth of the sample, which has some 100,000 clones, 87% seen once. Material for sequencing was blood. These receptors were obtained from a person aged 18-69 years in good health. CDR3s include the opening cysteine and the closing phenylalanine or tryptophan. D genes are given only for firm matches. Only part of the rows carry a size: once, few, many, or a class if the clone is expanded.

TRBJ2-3 | . | . | TRBV6-5 | TGTGCCAGCAGTAATCCGGGGGAGACAGATACGCAGTATTTT | CASSNPGETDTQYF
TRBJ2-7 | . | TRBD2 | TRBV6-6 | TGTGCCAGCAGCTTACTAGCGGGGGGTTCCTACGAGCAGTACTTC | CASSLLAGGSYEQYF
TRBJ1-4 | . | . | TRBV5-6 | TGTGCCAGCAGCACGACGCTCTCCGGGACCCTACAAAAACTGTTTTTT | CASSTTLSGTLQKLFF
TRBJ2-3 | . | . | TRBV6-5 | TGTGCCAGCAGTTACGGAGGGGGCGCAGATACGCAGTATTTT | CASSYGGGADTQYF
TRBJ2-3 | once | . | TRBV7-2 | TGTGCCAGCAGCTTACCCATGGTCGGGTACACAGATACGCAGTATTTT | CASSLPMVGYTDTQYF
TRBJ1-1 | . | . | TRBV7-9 | TGTGCCAGCAGCTTTCCAGGGATCACTGAAGCTTTCTTT | CASSFPGITEAFF
TRBJ2-1 | . | . | TRBV10-1 | TGCGCCAGCAGTGAGTTCAGGGGAAGGGATGAGCAGTTCTTC | CASSEFRGRDEQFF
TRBJ2-2 | . | . | TRBV5-4 | TGTGCCAGCAGCCTGACGGACGGCGGGTACACCGGGGAGCTGTTTTTT | CASSLTDGGYTGELFF
TRBJ1-5 | . | . | TRBV11-1 | TGTGCCAGCAGCGCGGGACCGGCCGAGGGGCCCCAGCATTTT | CASSAGPAEGPQHF
TRBJ1-5 | . | . | TRBV7-2 | TGTGCCAGCAGCTGGTCGGGGTATAGCAATCAGCCCCAGCATTTT | CASSWSGYSNQPQHF
TRBJ2-3 | . | . | TRBV19 | TGTGCCAGTAGTATAGGGAGATTCACAGATACGCAGTATTTT | CASSIGRFTDTQYF
TRBJ1-5 | . | . | TRBV5-8 | TGTGCCAGCAGGGTGCGGGGGGGGATCAATCAGCCCCAGCATTTT | CASRVRGGINQPQHF
TRBJ1-2 | . | TRBD1 | TRBV11-2 | TGTGCCAGCAGCTTCCCGCAGGGGGCAGGAGGCTACACCTTC | CASSFPQGAGGYTF
TRBJ1-3 | . | TRBD1 | TRBV28 | TGTGCCAGCCGACAGGGTAGCGCTGGAAACACCATATATTTT | CASRQGSAGNTIYF
TRBJ1-2 | . | TRBD1 | TRBV29-1 | TGCAGCGTAGAAAGGGACGGGACAGGAGGATTATATGGCTACACCTTC | CSVERDGTGGLYGYTF
TRBJ1-1 | . | . | TRBV7-9 | TGTGCCAGCAGCTTAGTTGAGAACACTGAAGCTTTCTTT | CASSLVENTEAFF
TRBJ1-2 | . | . | TRBV5-5 | TGTGCCAGCAGCCTGATCGGGGGTTTTGGCTACACCTTC | CASSLIGGFGYTF
TRBJ1-5 | . | . | TRBV29-1 | TGCAGTGCCGGGAGGGACGGACAGCCCCAGCATTTT | CSAGRDGQPQHF
TRBJ1-1 | . | . | TRBV28 | TGTGCCAGCAGACCAGGACAAAACACTGAAGCTTTCTTT | CASRPGQNTEAFF
TRBJ2-2 | . | . | TRBV9 | TGTGCCAGCAGCTTAAACACCGGGGAGCTGTTTTTT | CASSLNTGELFF
TRBJ2-3 | . | TRBD2 | TRBV7-2 | TGTGCCAGCAGCTTCAACCCCGGACTAGCGGGGGGGAATACGCAGTATTTT | CASSFNPGLAGGNTQYF
TRBJ1-2 | few | TRBD1 | TRBV30 | TGTGCTCGGGACAGGAGGACGGGGGGCTACACCTTC | CARDRRTGGYTF
TRBJ1-1 | . | . | TRBV5-1 | TGCGCCAGCAGCTTGGCTCAGAACACTGAAGCTTTCTTT | CASSLAQNTEAFF
TRBJ2-5 | once | . | TRBV9 | TGTGCCAGCAGCGTAGTGAGGGGACCCGGGGGCCAAGAGACCCAGTACTTC | CASSVVRGPGGQETQYF
TRBJ2-5 | . | . | TRBV7-2 | TGTGCCAGCAGCTTAGTCGGCCCAGAAGGCCAAGAGACCCAGTACTTC | CASSLVGPEGQETQYF
TRBJ1-5 | . | . | TRBV7-2 | TGTGCCAGCACCCTTTCGGGGGTTAGCAATCAGCCCCAGCATTTT | CASTLSGVSNQPQHF
TRBJ1-6 | . | . | TRBV2 | TGTGCCAGCACCTTTCTTGGTTCTCGGTCCTATAATTCACCCCTCCACTTT | CASTFLGSRSYNSPLHF
TRBJ1-5 | . | . | TRBV2 | TGTGCCAGCAGGGGGACACAGGGAAGATTTCAGCCCCAGCATTTT | CASRGTQGRFQPQHF
TRBJ2-1 | . | . | TRBV5-1 | TGCGCCAGCAGCTTACTAGCCTCCTACAATGAGCAGTTCTTC | CASSLLASYNEQFF
TRBJ1-4 | . | . | TRBV4-3 | TGCGCCAGCAGCCAATTTGAAGACCGGTATAATGAAAAACTGTTTTTT | CASSQFEDRYNEKLFF
TRBJ2-2 | . | . | TRBV30 | TGTGCCCTCCTGACCCGGTTTACGGGCGGGGGCCAAGTGAACACCGGGGAGCTGTTTTTT | CALLTRFTGGGQVNTGELFF
TRBJ1-1 | . | . | TRBV5-1 | TGCGCCAGCAGCTTGGCAGACACTGAAGCTTTCTTT | CASSLADTEAFF
TRBJ1-1 | . | . | TRBV11-2 | TGTGCCAGCAGCTTTGGACAGCATGAAGCTTTCTTT | CASSFGQHEAFF
TRBJ2-7 | . | . | TRBV28 | TGTGCCAGCACCGGCCGACCCGGGTACGAGCAGTACTTC | CASTGRPGYEQYF
TRBJ2-7 | . | TRBD1 | TRBV4-1 | TGCGCCAGCAGCCCGAGGACAGGGGACCTCCCCTACGAGCAGTACTTC | CASSPRTGDLPYEQYF
TRBJ2-1 | . | . | TRBV9 | TGTGCCAGCAGCGTCGCGGGGACGGAACCATACAATGAGCAGTTCTTC | CASSVAGTEPYNEQFF
TRBJ1-2 | . | . | TRBV7-2 | TGTGCCAGCAGCTTACTCTATTCGGCTACGGGCTACACCTTC | CASSLLYSATGYTF
TRBJ1-1 | . | . | TRBV2 | TGTGCCAGCAGCCGGAACCGGGACACAGAAGCTTTCTTT | CASSRNRDTEAFF
TRBJ2-5 | . | . | TRBV5-1 | TGCGCCAGCAGCTTGATCGATTACCAAGAGACCCAGTACTTC | CASSLIDYQETQYF
TRBJ2-7 | . | . | TRBV29-1 | TGCAGCGTTGGGGAGGGGGCGACCGTCTACGAGCAGTACTTC | CSVGEGATVYEQYF
TRBJ1-2 | . | . | TRBV7-2 | TGTGCCAGCAGCTCCCCGGGGCAGGGTAGCGGCTACACCTTC | CASSSPGQGSGYTF
TRBJ1-5 | few | . | TRBV25-1 | TGTGCCAGCAGTGAATTAGACGCTGGGCCCCAGCATTTT | CASSELDAGPQHF